The clone carrying this T cell receptor beta chain has a count of ten or more. What it binds is unknown. The study excluded patients with uncontrolled infection, other autoimmune disease, pregnancy or lactation. Germline CDR1 reads MGHRA; CDR2 reads YSYEKL. With V trimmed by 2 bases and J by 6 bases, 10 bases remained unmatched. This CDR3 is 16 amino acids long. The data were obtained in a study of T cells in Graves' hyperthyroidism and ophthalmopathy. Findings of the study overall: Before onset, by a median of approximately 6.8 months, the model predicted ophthalmopathy. Most clonotypes that expanded in the thyroid above 0.001 also showed up in blood.

TCR beta CDR3 regions were amplified from RNA. During a first-round RT-PCR of the TCR CDR3, the HTBI primer set was used. TCRdb used MiXCR to reprocess the multiplex PCR reads, holding one entry per CDR3 protein. This sample yields some 560,000 distinct CDR3 sequences, of which around 14% are seen a single time; around 7.8% belongs to the top ten. Sample: blood. The chain combines TRBV4-1 with TRBJ2-5; 9 bases align to TRBD2. The receptor comes from a woman aged 25 to 39 with Graves' hyperthyroidism. As DNA, the CDR3 is TGCGCCAGCAGCCAACTGACTAGCGGTCCCAATAAGACCCAGTACTTC. This gives the protein CASSQLTSGPNKTQYF.